Following are 13 T cell receptor beta chains from one sample sequenced in a study of metastatic and nonmetastatic thyroid tumors. With MiXCR, TCRdb called clones anew from the PCR reads. Seen here are about 22,000 clones, 36% observed once, and the top ten hold about a fifth. No treatment of any kind had been given to any patient before thyroid surgery. Sequences were obtained from blood. These receptors were obtained from a male donor with papillary thyroid cancer or a benign thyroid nodule (not recorded which). Some clones in this sample may be carry-over from other donors' samples.

This clone was seen more than once but under ten times. The chain recombines TRBV11-3 with TRBJ2-3, with 10 nucleotides matching TRBD2. The CDR3 runs to 15 residues. In germline, CDR1 is SGHNT, CDR2 YENEEA. Trimming took 5 bases from V and 3 from J; bases not matched to a gene: 5. The CDR3 DNA reads as TGTGCCAGCAGCAAGCGGGAGGGTAGTACAGATACGCAGTATTTT. It encodes CASSKREGSTDTQYF.

This clone occurred many times. The sample contains more than one DNA sequence encoding this CDR3. V gene TRBV7-9 combines with J gene TRBJ2-7; D possibly corresponds to TRBD2 (6 bases). V gave up 0 bases and J gave up 2 bases, with 11 bases separating them. The V gene's germline CDR1 is SEHNR and CDR2 FQNEAQ (reference sequence). The CDR3 consists of 15 residues. The CDR3 loop reads CASSLAGGSTYEQYF. The CDR3 DNA is TGTGCCAGCAGCTTAGCCGGGGGAAGTACCTACGAGCAGTACTTC. The whole variable domain, filled in from reference TRBV7-9 and TRBJ2-7, reads DTGVSQNPRHKITKRGQNVTFRCDPISEHNRLYWYRQTLGQGPEFLTYFQNEAQLEKSRLLSDRFSAERPKGSFSTLEIQRTEQGDSAMYLCASSLAGGSTYEQYFGPGTRLTVT.

This clone rates as medium-sized (0.01 to 0.1%). The chain combines TRBV6-2 or TRBV6-3 with TRBJ2-7; D could derive from TRBD1 or TRBD2 (5 bases each). CDR3 length: 12 residues. V was cut by 6 bases and J by 8 bases, with 14 bases left in between. Germline V gene lookup returns CDR1 MNHEY and CDR2 SVGEGT. CDR3: CASRDTGTKQYF. CDR3 DNA: TGTGCCAGCAGAGATACGGGGACGAAGCAGTACTTC.

This chain connects TRBV19 to TRBJ2-1; 8 bases are shared with TRBD2. CDR1 and CDR2 (germline): LNHDA, SQIVND (reference sequence). The J segment lost 5 bases and the V segment lost 1 base, leaving 4 bases of the junction unmatched. The CDR3 runs to 15 residues. The DNA for the CDR3 is TGTGCCAGTAGTATAGGGGGACTAGAACACAATGAGCAGTTCTTC. It encodes CASSIGGLEHNEQFF.

This clone was seen only a few times. The J gene is TRBJ1-6, the V gene TRBV6-5, with D unclear. The CDR3 runs 14 residues. V lost 2 bases and J 7 bases, leaving 9 bases between the germline ends. The germline V gene has CDR1 MNHEY and CDR2 SVGAGI. The CDR3 nucleotides are TGTGCCAGCAGTTACGGGCAGAAAAATTCACCCCTCCACTTT. It yields the protein CASSYGQKNSPLHF.

This chain joins TRBV11-2 and TRBJ2-1; 7 nucleotides agree with TRBD2. The germline CDR1 and CDR2 sequences are SGHAT and FQNNGV. The CDR3 sequence is 16 residues long. The junction had 7 bases not matched to a gene; V was cut back by 1 base and J by 4 bases. CDR3: CASSLVGAGSYNEQFF. The CDR3 DNA is TGTGCCAGCAGCTTAGTAGGAGCGGGAAGTTACAATGAGCAGTTCTTC.

This clone counts as medium-sized (0.01 to 0.1%). The chain has TRBV20-1 and TRBJ2-1; D is unresolved. Trimming cost V 0 bases and J 0 bases, with 12 bases left between them. The CDR3 runs 16 residues. Germline V gene sequence: CDR1 DFQATT, CDR2 SNEGSKA (reference sequence). CDR3 coding DNA: TGCAGTGCTAGAGATCTGGTGCAAAGCTCCTACAATGAGCAGTTCTTC. Amino acid sequence: CSARDLVQSSYNEQFF.

This clone was seen a handful of times. V usage is TRBV6-5 and J usage is TRBJ2-7; 7 bases line up with TRBD1. The CDR3 sequence is 13 residues long. With V trimmed by 2 bases and J by 3 bases, 1 base remained unmatched. The germline gives CDR1 MNHEY, CDR2 SVGAGI. Here the CDR3 reads CASSYGQVYEQYF. In DNA, the CDR3 is TGTGCCAGCAGTTACGGACAGGTCTACGAGCAGTACTTC.

This clone ranks as medium-sized (0.01 to 0.1%). V and J are TRBV7-2 and TRBJ1-2, with no clear D. Trimming removed 7 bases from V and 4 bases from J, with 19 bases in between. The CDR3 has 15 amino acids. Germline values: CDR1 SGHTA, CDR2 FQGNSA. Here the CDR3 reads CASTSTLVDIYGYTF. Written as DNA, the CDR3 is TGTGCCAGCACGTCAACCCTAGTTGATATCTATGGCTACACCTTC.

V usage is TRBV28 and J usage is TRBJ1-2; D perhaps matches TRBD1 (5 bases). This CDR3 spans 13 amino acids. The V end was cut by 3 bases, the J end by 4 bases, with 9 bases between. The germline CDR1 and CDR2 sequences are MDHEN and SYDVKM. The CDR3 bases are TGTGCCAGCAGTTTGGGGCTTTCCTATGGCTACACCTTC. Amino acids: CASSLGLSYGYTF.

The V and J genes are TRBV11-2 and TRBJ1-2; TRBD1 matches 7 bases. Trimming at V came to 5 bases and at J to 4 bases, leaving 7 bases not matched to a gene. The CDR3 is made up of 14 amino acids. Germline V gives CDR1 SGHAT, CDR2 FQNNGV. The CDR3 spells CASSLEGTAYGYTF. In nucleotides, the CDR3 is TGTGCCAGCAGCCTTGAGGGGACAGCCTATGGCTACACCTTC.

The chain is built from TRBV19 and TRBJ2-1, with 16 nucleotides matching TRBD2. After removal of 2 bases from V and 3 bases from J, the junction contained 7 bases not matched to a gene. CDR3 size: 19 residues. Germline V lookup: CDR1 LNHDA, CDR2 SQIVND (reference sequence). The CDR3 here is CASSIPAGTSGGVYNEQFF. Here the CDR3 DNA reads TGTGCCAGTAGTATACCCGCCGGGACTAGCGGGGGGGTCTACAATGAGCAGTTCTTC.

In this sample, this clone is medium-sized. V gene TRBV5-1 combines with J gene TRBJ2-7; no clear D. This CDR3 spans 16 amino acids. V was clipped by 1 base and J by 0 bases, with 14 bases between them. Germline values: CDR1 SGHRS, CDR2 YFSETQ. As DNA, the CDR3 is TGCGCCAGCAGCTTGAAAACCTTTAGCAGCTCCTACGAGCAGTACTTC. Translating it yields CASSLKTFSSSYEQYF.